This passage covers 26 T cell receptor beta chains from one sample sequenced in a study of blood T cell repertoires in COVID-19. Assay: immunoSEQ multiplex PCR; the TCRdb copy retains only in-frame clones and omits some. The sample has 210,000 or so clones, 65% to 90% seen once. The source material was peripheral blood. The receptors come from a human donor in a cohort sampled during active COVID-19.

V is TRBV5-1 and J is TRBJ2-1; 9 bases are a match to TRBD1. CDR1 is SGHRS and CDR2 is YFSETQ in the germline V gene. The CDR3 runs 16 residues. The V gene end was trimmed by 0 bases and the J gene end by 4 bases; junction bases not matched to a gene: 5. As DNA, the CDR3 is TGCGCCAGCAGCTTGGCCGGGACAGGGAGTTACAATGAGCAGTTCTTC. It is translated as CASSLAGTGSYNEQFF.

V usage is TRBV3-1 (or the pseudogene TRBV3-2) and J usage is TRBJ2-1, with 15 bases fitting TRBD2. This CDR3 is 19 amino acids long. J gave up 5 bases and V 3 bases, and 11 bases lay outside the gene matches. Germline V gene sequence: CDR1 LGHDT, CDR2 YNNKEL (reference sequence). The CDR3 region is CASSHSGTSGRTRNNEQFF. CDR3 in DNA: TGTGCCAGCAGCCACTCCGGGACTAGCGGGAGGACCCGAAACAATGAGCAGTTCTTC.

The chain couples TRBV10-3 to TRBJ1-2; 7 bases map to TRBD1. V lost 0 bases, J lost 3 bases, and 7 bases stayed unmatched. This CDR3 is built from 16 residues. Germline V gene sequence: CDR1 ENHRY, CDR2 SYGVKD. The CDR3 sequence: CAISESETGRYYGYTF. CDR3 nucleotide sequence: TGTGCCATCAGTGAGTCGGAGACAGGGAGGTACTATGGCTACACCTTC.

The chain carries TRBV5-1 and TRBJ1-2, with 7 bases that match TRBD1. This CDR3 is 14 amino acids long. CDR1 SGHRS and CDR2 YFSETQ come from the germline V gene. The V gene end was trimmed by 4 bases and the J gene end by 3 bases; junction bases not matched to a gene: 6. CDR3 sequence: CASSPQGTDYGYTF. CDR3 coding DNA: TGCGCCAGCAGCCCCCAGGGGACAGACTATGGCTACACCTTC.

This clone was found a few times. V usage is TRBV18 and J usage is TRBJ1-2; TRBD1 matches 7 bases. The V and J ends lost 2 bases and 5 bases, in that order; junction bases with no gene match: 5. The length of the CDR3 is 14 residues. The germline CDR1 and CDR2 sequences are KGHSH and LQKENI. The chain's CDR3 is CASSPGRGRYGYTF. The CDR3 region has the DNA TGTGCCAGCTCACCAGGCAGGGGGAGGTATGGCTACACCTTC.

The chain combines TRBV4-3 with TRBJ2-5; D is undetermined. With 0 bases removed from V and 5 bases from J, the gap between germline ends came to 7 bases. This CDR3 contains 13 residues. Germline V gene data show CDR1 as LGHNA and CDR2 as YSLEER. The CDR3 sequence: CASSQDKEETQYF. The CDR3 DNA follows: TGCGCCAGCAGCCAAGATAAGGAGGAGACCCAGTACTTC.

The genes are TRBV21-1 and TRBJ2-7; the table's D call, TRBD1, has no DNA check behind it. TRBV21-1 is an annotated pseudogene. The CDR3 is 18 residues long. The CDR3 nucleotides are TGTGCCAGCAGCAAAGGTAGGGGCACCGACCCCATCTCCTACGAGCAGTACTTC. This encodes CASSKGRGTDPISYEQYF.

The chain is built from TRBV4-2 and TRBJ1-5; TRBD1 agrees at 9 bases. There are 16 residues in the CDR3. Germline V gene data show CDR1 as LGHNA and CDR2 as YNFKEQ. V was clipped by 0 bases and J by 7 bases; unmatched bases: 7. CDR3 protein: CASSQEVGQGPQPQHF. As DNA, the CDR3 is TGTGCCAGCAGCCAAGAAGTCGGACAGGGGCCACAGCCCCAGCATTTT.

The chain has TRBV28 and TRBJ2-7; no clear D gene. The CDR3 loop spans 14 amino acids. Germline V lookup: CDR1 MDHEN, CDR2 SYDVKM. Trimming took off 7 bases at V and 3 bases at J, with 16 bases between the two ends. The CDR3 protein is CASTGLPSLYEQYF. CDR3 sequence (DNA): TGTGCCAGCACCGGTCTTCCTTCCCTCTACGAGCAGTACTTC.

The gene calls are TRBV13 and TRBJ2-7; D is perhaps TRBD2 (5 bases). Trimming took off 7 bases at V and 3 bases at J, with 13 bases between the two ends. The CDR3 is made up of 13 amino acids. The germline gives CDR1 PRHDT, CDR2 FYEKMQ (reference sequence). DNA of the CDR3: TGTGCCAGCACACGGACTGCGGGCTACGAGCAGTACTTC. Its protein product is CASTRTAGYEQYF.

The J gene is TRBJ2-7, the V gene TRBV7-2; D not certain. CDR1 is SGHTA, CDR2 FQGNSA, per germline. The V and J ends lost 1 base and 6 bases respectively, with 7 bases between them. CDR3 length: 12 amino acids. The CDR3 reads CASSLDMSEQYF. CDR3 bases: TGTGCCAGCAGCTTAGATATGAGCGAGCAGTACTTC. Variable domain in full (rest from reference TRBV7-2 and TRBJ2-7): GAGVSQSPSNKVTEKGKDVELRCDPISGHTALYWYRQSLGQGLEFLIYFQGNSAPDKSGLPSDRFSAERTGGSVSTLTIQRTQQEDSAVYLCASSLDMSEQYFGPGTRLTVT.

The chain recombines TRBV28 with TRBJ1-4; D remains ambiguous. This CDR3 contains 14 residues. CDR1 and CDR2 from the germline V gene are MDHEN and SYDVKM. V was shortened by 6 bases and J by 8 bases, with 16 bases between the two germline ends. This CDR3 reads CASSRTGVDEKLFF. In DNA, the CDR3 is TGTGCCAGCAGCCGCACCGGGGTAGACGAAAAACTGTTTTTT. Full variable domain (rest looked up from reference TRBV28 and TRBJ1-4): DVKVTQSSRYLVKRTGEKVFLECVQDMDHENMFWYRQDPGLGLRLIYFSYDVKMKEKGDIPEGYSVSREKKERFSLILESASTNQTSMYLCASSRTGVDEKLFFGSGTQLSVL.

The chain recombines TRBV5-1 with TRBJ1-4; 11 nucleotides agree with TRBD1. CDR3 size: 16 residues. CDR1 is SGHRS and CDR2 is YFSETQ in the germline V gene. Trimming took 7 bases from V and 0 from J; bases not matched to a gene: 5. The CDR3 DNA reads TGCGCCAGCGCCCGGGACAGGGGGACAACTAATGAAAAACTGTTTTTT. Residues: CASARDRGTTNEKLFF.

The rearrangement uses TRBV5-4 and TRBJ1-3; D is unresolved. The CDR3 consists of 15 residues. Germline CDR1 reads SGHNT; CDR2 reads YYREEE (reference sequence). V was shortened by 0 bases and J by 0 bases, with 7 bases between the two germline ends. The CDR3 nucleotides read TGTGCCAGCAGCTTGGGCGGACTCTCTGGAAACACCATATATTTT. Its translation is CASSLGGLSGNTIYF.

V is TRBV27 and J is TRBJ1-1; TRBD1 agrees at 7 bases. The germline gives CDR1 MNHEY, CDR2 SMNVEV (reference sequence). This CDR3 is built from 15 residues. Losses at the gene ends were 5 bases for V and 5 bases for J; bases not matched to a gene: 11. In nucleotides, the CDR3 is TGTGCCAGCAGTGGACAGGAAGGAGGTCGGACTGAAGCTTTCTTT. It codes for CASSGQEGGRTEAFF.

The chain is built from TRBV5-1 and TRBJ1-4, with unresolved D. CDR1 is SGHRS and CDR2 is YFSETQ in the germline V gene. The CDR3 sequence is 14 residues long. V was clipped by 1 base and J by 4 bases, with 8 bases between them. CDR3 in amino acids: CASSLNRFNEKLFF. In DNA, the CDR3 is TGCGCCAGCAGCTTGAACAGATTTAATGAAAAACTGTTTTTT. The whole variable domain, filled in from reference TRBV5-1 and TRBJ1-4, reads KAGVTQTPRYLIKTRGQQVTLSCSPISGHRSVSWYQQTPGQGLQFLFEYFSETQRNKGNFPGRFSGRQFSNSRSEMNVSTLELGDSALYLCASSLNRFNEKLFFGSGTQLSVL.

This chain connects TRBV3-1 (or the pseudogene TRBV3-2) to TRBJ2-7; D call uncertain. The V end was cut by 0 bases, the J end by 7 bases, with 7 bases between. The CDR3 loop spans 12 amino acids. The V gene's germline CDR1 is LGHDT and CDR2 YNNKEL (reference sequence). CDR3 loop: CASSQEAREQYF. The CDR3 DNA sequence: TGTGCCAGCAGCCAAGAAGCCCGGGAGCAGTACTTC.

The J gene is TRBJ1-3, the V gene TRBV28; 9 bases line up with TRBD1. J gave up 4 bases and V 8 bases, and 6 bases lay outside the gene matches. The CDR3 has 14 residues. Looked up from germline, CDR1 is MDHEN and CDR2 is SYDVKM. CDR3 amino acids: CASSTGGKGNTIYF. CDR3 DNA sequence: TGTGCCAGCTCAACAGGGGGCAAAGGAAACACCATATATTTT. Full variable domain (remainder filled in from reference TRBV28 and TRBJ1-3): DVKVTQSSRYLVKRTGEKVFLECVQDMDHENMFWYRQDPGLGLRLIYFSYDVKMKEKGDIPEGYSVSREKKERFSLILESASTNQTSMYLCASSTGGKGNTIYFGEGSWLTVV.

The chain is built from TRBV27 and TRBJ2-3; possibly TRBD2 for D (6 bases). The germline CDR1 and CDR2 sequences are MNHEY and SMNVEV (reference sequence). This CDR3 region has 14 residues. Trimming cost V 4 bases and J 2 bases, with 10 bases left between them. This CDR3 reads CASSSRDSTDTQYF. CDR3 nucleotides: TGTGCCAGCAGTTCCCGGGACTCCACAGATACGCAGTATTTT.

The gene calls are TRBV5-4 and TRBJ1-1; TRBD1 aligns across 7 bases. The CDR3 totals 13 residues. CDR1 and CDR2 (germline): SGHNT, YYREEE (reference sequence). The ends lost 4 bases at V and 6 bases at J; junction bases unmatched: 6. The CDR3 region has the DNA TGTGCCAGCAGCGTCGACAGGGAATCTGAAGCTTTCTTT. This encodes CASSVDRESEAFF.

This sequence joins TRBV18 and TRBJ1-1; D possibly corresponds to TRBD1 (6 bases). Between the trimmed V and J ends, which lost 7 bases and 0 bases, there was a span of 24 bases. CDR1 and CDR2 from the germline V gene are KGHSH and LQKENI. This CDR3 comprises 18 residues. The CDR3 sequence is CASLPRVGRGDLNTEAFF. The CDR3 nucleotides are TGTGCCAGCTTACCGCGCGTCGGCAGGGGCGATTTGAACACTGAAGCTTTCTTT.

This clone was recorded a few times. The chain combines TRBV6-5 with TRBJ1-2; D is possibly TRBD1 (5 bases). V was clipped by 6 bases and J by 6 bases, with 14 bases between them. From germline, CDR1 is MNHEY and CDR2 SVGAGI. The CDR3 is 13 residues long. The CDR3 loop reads CASSRGGTDGYTF. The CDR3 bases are TGTGCCAGCAGCCGCGGCGGGACCGATGGCTACACCTTC.

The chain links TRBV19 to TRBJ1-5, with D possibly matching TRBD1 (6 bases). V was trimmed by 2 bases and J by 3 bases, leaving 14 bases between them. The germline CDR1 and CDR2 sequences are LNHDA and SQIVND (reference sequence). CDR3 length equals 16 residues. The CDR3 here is CASSIKPTGTNQPQHF. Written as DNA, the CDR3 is TGTGCCAGTAGTATAAAACCGACAGGAACCAATCAGCCCCAGCATTTT.

The CDR3 loop is CASSPMAGLGDSPLHF. In DNA, the CDR3 is TGTGCCAGCTCACCAATGGCCGGACTCGGGGATTCACCCCTCCACTTT. This chain uses TRBV18 with TRBJ1-6, with D unclear. The CDR3 contains 16 residues. V shed 2 bases and J shed 8 bases, with 16 bases lying between them. Germline CDR1 is KGHSH and CDR2 is LQKENI.

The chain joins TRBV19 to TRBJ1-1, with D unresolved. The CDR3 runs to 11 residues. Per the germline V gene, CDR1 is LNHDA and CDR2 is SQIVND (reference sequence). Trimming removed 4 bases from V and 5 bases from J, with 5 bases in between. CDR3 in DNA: TGTGCCAGTAGTAAACGGACTGAAGCTTTCTTT. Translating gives CASSKRTEAFF. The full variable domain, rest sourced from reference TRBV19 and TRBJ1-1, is DGGITQSPKYLFRKEGQNVTLSCEQNLNHDAMYWYRQDPGQGLRLIYYSQIVNDFQKGDIAEGYSVSREKKESFPLTVTSAQKNPTAFYLCASSKRTEAFFGQGTRLTVV.

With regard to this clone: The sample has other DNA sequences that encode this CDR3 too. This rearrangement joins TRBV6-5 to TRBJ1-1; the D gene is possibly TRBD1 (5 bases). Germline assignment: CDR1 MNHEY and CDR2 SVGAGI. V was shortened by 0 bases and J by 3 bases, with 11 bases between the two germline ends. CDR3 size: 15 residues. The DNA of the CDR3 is TGTGCCAGCAGTTACTCGATTCGGGGGGACACTGAAGCTTTCTTT. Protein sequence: CASSYSIRGDTEAFF.